These 20 T cell receptor beta chains were all obtained from the same sample, sequenced in a study of cytomegalovirus exposure and HLA in healthy donors. PCR primers comprised 60 Vbeta and 13 Jbeta primers. Profiling relied on immunoSEQ multiplex PCR, and the TCRdb table lists in-frame clones only, not all of them. The table includes 90,000 to 120,000 clones, around 80% detected once. The sequencing input was PBMCs. The receptors were gathered from a woman aged 40-49 years in good health and CMV-seronegative.

J is TRBJ2-1 and V is TRBV18; D remains unclear. The V and J ends lost 2 bases and 6 bases respectively, with 14 bases between them. The CDR3 consists of 15 residues. Germline CDR1 and CDR2: KGHSH and LQKENI. The CDR3 region has the DNA TGTGCCAGCTCACCAGACACCAGGAACCCCAATGAGCAGTTCTTC. This sequence encodes CASSPDTRNPNEQFF. Complete variable domain (other parts from reference TRBV18 and TRBJ2-1): NAGVMQNPRHLVRRRGQEARLRCSPMKGHSHVYWYRQLPEEGLKFMVYLQKENIIDESGMPKERFSAEFPKEGPSILRIQQVVRGDSAAYFCASSPDTRNPNEQFFGPGTRLTVL.

V gene TRBV5-1 combines with J gene TRBJ2-7; 7 positions agree with TRBD1. Germline assignment: CDR1 SGHRS and CDR2 YFSETQ. The CDR3 has 14 residues. V was clipped by 4 bases and J by 4 bases; unmatched bases: 8. This CDR3 is CASSPQGVGYEQYF. The CDR3 DNA reads as TGCGCCAGCAGCCCCCAGGGGGTCGGGTACGAGCAGTACTTC.

The chain combines TRBV11-2 with TRBJ2-1; TRBD2 aligns across 7 bases. This CDR3 is 15 amino acids long. J gave up 1 base and V 5 bases, and 5 bases lay outside the gene matches. Germline V gene sequence: CDR1 SGHAT, CDR2 FQNNGV. The CDR3 here is CASSPDSGSYNEQFF. The CDR3 coding sequence is TGTGCCAGCAGCCCGGATAGCGGGTCCTACAATGAGCAGTTCTTC.

V usage is TRBV5-5 and J usage is TRBJ1-5; 8 positions match TRBD1. The CDR3 sequence is 15 residues long. CDR1 and CDR2 (germline): SGHKS, YYEKEE (reference sequence). V trimming: 4 bases; J trimming: 4 bases; junction bases outside the gene matches: 7. The CDR3 DNA reads as TGTGCCAGCAGCCTTCAGGGGGCTGCGAATCAGCCCCAGCATTTT. Translated, it gives CASSLQGAANQPQHF.

This chain connects TRBV27 to TRBJ2-5; D is possibly TRBD1 (6 bases). In germline, CDR1 is MNHEY, CDR2 SMNVEV (reference sequence). The V and J ends lost 5 bases and 3 bases respectively, with 13 bases between them. CDR3 size: 14 residues. CDR3 sequence: CASSPFQGKETQYF. CDR3 DNA sequence: TGTGCCAGCAGTCCCTTTCAGGGGAAAGAGACCCAGTACTTC.

The chain recombines TRBV9 with TRBJ2-7, with 8 bases identical to TRBD1. Germline loops: CDR1 SGDLS, CDR2 YYNGEE. The CDR3 runs to 14 residues. V lost 3 bases, J lost 7 bases, and 9 bases stayed unmatched. This CDR3 reads CASSARGRLGEQYF. DNA for the CDR3: TGTGCCAGCAGCGCCAGGGGGCGCCTAGGGGAGCAGTACTTC.

The chain couples TRBV7-8 to TRBJ1-1, with D possibly matching TRBD1 (5 bases). The ends were cut back, 1 base at V and 3 bases at J, with 18 bases in the middle. The germline V gene has CDR1 SGHVS and CDR2 FQNEAQ. This CDR3 contains 17 residues. CDR3 protein: CASSLEEGRVGYTEAFF. In DNA form, the CDR3 reads TGTGCCAGCAGCTTAGAGGAGGGCAGGGTCGGGTACACTGAAGCTTTCTTT.

The gene calls are TRBV29-1 and TRBJ1-1; tentatively, D is TRBD1 (6 bases). The germline V gene has CDR1 SQVTM and CDR2 ANQGSEA. The CDR3 consists of 13 residues. V lost 6 bases, J lost 2 bases, and 13 bases lay in between. The CDR3 bases are TGCAGCGTCCTGGGGACATTAAACACTGAAGCTTTCTTT. Residues: CSVLGTLNTEAFF.

The rearrangement joins TRBV29-1 to TRBJ2-1, with D unclear. V lost 3 bases and J 4 bases, leaving 7 bases between the germline ends. This CDR3 is built from 12 residues. Per the germline V gene, CDR1 is SQVTM and CDR2 is ANQGSEA. The CDR3 DNA reads TGCAGCGTTGATGGCAGTTACAATGAGCAGTTCTTC. It translates to CSVDGSYNEQFF.

This clone was found a few times. The rearrangement uses TRBV4-2 and TRBJ1-5; no reliable D call. CDR1 is LGHNA and CDR2 is YNFKEQ in the germline V gene. This CDR3 region has 15 residues. Between the trimmed V and J ends, which lost 0 bases and 0 bases, there was a span of 6 bases. The DNA for the CDR3 is TGTGCCAGCAGCCAAGACGGTAATAGCAATCAGCCCCAGCATTTT. This encodes CASSQDGNSNQPQHF.

The chain links TRBV2 to TRBJ1-1; TRBD1 matches at 8 bases. CDR3 length: 15 amino acids. V trimming: 5 bases; J trimming: 1 base; junction bases outside the gene matches: 6. Germline V gene sequence: CDR1 SNHLY, CDR2 FYNNEI. This CDR3 is CASSWTGRWNTEAFF. The CDR3 nucleotides read TGTGCCAGCAGTTGGACAGGGCGGTGGAACACTGAAGCTTTCTTT.

The CDR3 is CASSRGGATNEKLFF. The CDR3, as DNA: TGTGCCAGCAGCAGAGGGGGGGCAACTAATGAAAAACTGTTTTTT. The gene calls are TRBV28 and TRBJ1-4; the D gene is possibly TRBD1 (6 bases). The germline V gene encodes CDR1 MDHEN and CDR2 SYDVKM. V gave up 6 bases and J gave up 0 bases, with 11 bases separating them. This CDR3 has 15 residues.

The V and J genes are TRBV5-1 and TRBJ2-5; possibly TRBD2 for D (5 bases). Trimming pared 2 bases from V and 3 bases from J, leaving 5 bases between. CDR3 length equals 12 residues. From germline, CDR1 is SGHRS and CDR2 YFSETQ. The CDR3 reads CASSFGEETQYF. The DNA for the CDR3 is TGCGCCAGCAGCTTCGGGGAAGAGACCCAGTACTTC.

The rearrangement uses TRBV5-1 and TRBJ2-5; TRBD2 aligns across 9 bases. Losses at the gene ends were 4 bases for V and 2 bases for J; bases not matched to a gene: 9. This CDR3 has 16 residues. Germline CDR1 reads SGHRS; CDR2 reads YFSETQ. CDR3 coding DNA: TGCGCCAGCAGCCACATAGCGGGAGAGGGGCAAGAGACCCAGTACTTC. It yields the protein CASSHIAGEGQETQYF.

The chain uses TRBV19 and TRBJ2-1; possible D gene TRBD1, 6 bases. Trimming shortened V by 4 bases and J by 4 bases, and 8 bases separated the two germline ends. The CDR3 is made up of 13 amino acids. Germline lookup yields CDR1 LNHDA and CDR2 SQIVND (reference sequence). CDR3 residues: CASSTDRYNEQFF. The CDR3 bases are TGTGCCAGTAGTACGGACAGATACAATGAGCAGTTCTTC.

The rearrangement uses TRBV9 and TRBJ2-1; TRBD2 matches 13 bases. V dropped 9 bases and J dropped 8; count of bases not matched to a gene: 8. Germline assignment: CDR1 SGDLS and CDR2 YYNGEE. The CDR3 is made up of 14 amino acids. CDR3 protein: CATTTGTSGDEQFF. In DNA, the CDR3 is TGTGCCACTACTACCGGGACTAGCGGGGATGAGCAGTTCTTC.

The chain is built from TRBV28 and TRBJ2-1; TRBD1 matches at 8 bases. V shed 6 bases and J 8 bases; nucleotides not matched to a gene: 9. CDR3 length: 14 residues. Germline CDR1 MDHEN, CDR2 SYDVKM. The CDR3 nucleotides are TGTGCCAGCAGGCAGGGGGCGCAAGCGTATGAGCAGTTCTTC. Amino acid sequence: CASRQGAQAYEQFF.

The CDR3 spells CAIRDNTYEQYF. CDR3 in DNA: TGTGCCATCAGGGACAATACCTACGAGCAGTACTTC. The chain couples TRBV10-3 to TRBJ2-7, with a weak D call TRBD1 (5 bases). This CDR3 contains 12 residues. CDR1 is ENHRY, CDR2 SYGVKD, per germline. Between the trimmed V and J ends, which lost 6 bases and 2 bases, there was a span of 8 bases.

The J gene is TRBJ1-3, the V gene TRBV7-9, with no clear D. V was trimmed by 5 bases and J by 0 bases, leaving 11 bases between them. CDR3 length equals 15 residues. Germline V gives CDR1 SEHNR, CDR2 FQNEAQ (reference sequence). This CDR3 reads CASSPQETSGNTIYF. Written as DNA, the CDR3 is TGTGCCAGCAGCCCTCAGGAAACCTCTGGAAACACCATATATTTT.

The V call is TRBV30, the J call TRBJ2-5; 7 nucleotides line up with TRBD1. The DNA end favors TRBJ2-7, so the J call may be wrong. Germline V gene data show CDR1 as GTSNPN and CDR2 as SVGIG (reference sequence). The CDR3 covers 14 residues. The CDR3 loop reads CAWNRQGRTYEQYF. CDR3 sequence (DNA): TGTGCCTGGAATAGACAGGGCCGAACCTACGAGCAGTACTTC.